These T cell receptor beta chains were read from a single sample in a study of shared clonotypes between healthy human individuals. The protocol was immunoSEQ multiplex PCR, while the TCRdb copy is restricted to in-frame clones and leaves out a portion. Of roughly 2 million clones listed, around 95% are singletons. The sequenced material came from naive CD4+ T cells sorted from blood. Receptors originate from a man aged 18 to 30 in good health. Both conserved end residues are part of each CDR3. Fields, in order: V gene, D gene, clone size, J gene, CDR3 protein, CDR3 DNA. D genes are given only for firm matches. Size tells how often a clone was seen (once, few, many) or the class of an expanded clone, and some rows leave it out.

>TRBV13|.|.|TRBJ2-5
CASSSGRTPGAQYF
TGTGCCAGCAGCTCCGGACGGACACCCGGGGCCCAGTACTTC
>TRBV5-1|TRBD2|once|TRBJ2-3
CASSLEAGDTDTQYF
TGCGCCAGCAGCTTGGAGGCGGGGGACACAGATACGCAGTATTTT
>TRBV5-4|TRBD1|few|TRBJ2-7
CASRDSRQGLAYEQYF
TGTGCCAGCAGGGACTCCCGACAGGGGTTAGCCTACGAGCAGTACTTC
>TRBV10-3|.|.|TRBJ2-7
CAIGGLESSYEQYF
TGTGCCATCGGGGGACTTGAGAGCTCCTACGAGCAGTACTTC
>TRBV11-2|.|.|TRBJ1-4
CASSAQVTNEKLFF
TGTGCCAGCAGCGCACAGGTAACTAATGAAAAACTGTTTTTT
>TRBV5-4|.|.|TRBJ2-3
CASSPGTEGTDTQYF
TGTGCCAGCAGCCCGGGGACCGAGGGCACAGATACGCAGTATTTT
>TRBV2|.|.|TRBJ2-5
CASSEWGTQYF
TGTGCCAGCAGTGAGTGGGGGACCCAGTACTTC
>TRBV4-1|.|.|TRBJ1-6
CASSQVGGWNNSPLHF
TGCGCCAGCAGCCAAGTAGGCGGATGGAATAATTCACCCCTCCACTTT
>TRBV7-2|TRBD1|.|TRBJ2-2
CASSPGRGPITGELFF
TGTGCCAGCAGCCCCGGCAGGGGGCCTATCACCGGGGAGCTGTTTTTT
>TRBV9|.|.|TRBJ1-3
CASSGQGPPGNTIYF
TGTGCCAGCAGCGGCCAGGGGCCCCCTGGAAACACCATATATTTT
>TRBV28|.|.|TRBJ2-1
CASSFSGAARYNEQFF
TGTGCCAGCAGTTTTTCGGGGGCAGCCCGTTACAATGAGCAGTTCTTC
>TRBV4-3|TRBD1|.|TRBJ2-5
CASSQGQGAGETQYF
TGCGCCAGCAGCCAAGGACAGGGGGCAGGGGAGACCCAGTACTTC
>TRBV2|.|.|TRBJ1-5
CASSEDFYYQPQHF
TGTGCCAGCAGTGAAGACTTTTACTATCAGCCCCAGCATTTT
>TRBV10-3|.|.|TRBJ2-5
CAISESVFETQYF
TGTGCCATCAGTGAGTCGGTTTTCGAGACCCAGTACTTC
>TRBV6-6|TRBD1|.|TRBJ1-2
CASSLPDRAGYGYTF
TGTGCCAGCAGTCTCCCGGACAGGGCCGGCTATGGCTACACCTTC
>TRBV4-1|TRBD2|.|TRBJ2-1
CASSQETSGGPGNEQFF
TGCGCCAGCAGCCAAGAGACTAGCGGGGGGCCTGGGAATGAGCAGTTCTTC
>TRBV6-1|TRBD1|.|TRBJ1-2
CASRTGSENYGYTF
TGTGCCAGCAGGACAGGGTCCGAGAACTATGGCTACACCTTC
>TRBV25-1|TRBD2|.|TRBJ2-7
CASSGGGGSYEQYF
TGTGCCAGCAGTGGTGGCGGGGGCTCCTACGAGCAGTACTTC
>TRBV5-1|.|.|TRBJ2-7
CASSQTTGWNEQYF
TGCGCCAGCAGCCAAACGACAGGCTGGAACGAGCAGTACTTC
>TRBV6-1|.|.|TRBJ1-3
CASSEAMGRLTLSGNTIYF
TGTGCCAGCAGTGAAGCGATGGGACGGCTGACCCTCTCTGGAAACACCATATATTTT
>TRBV6-1|TRBD1|.|TRBJ2-7
CASSELWTGNYEQYF
TGTGCCAGCAGTGAACTTTGGACAGGGAACTACGAGCAGTACTTC
>TRBV2|.|few|TRBJ1-5
CASSGWGNQPQHF
TGTGCCAGCAGTGGATGGGGAAATCAGCCCCAGCATTTT
>TRBV7-2|.|.|TRBJ1-5
CASSFVAAQPQHF
TGTGCCAGCAGCTTCGTGGCGGCTCAGCCCCAGCATTTT
>TRBV18|.|.|TRBJ2-3
CASSPRMSGSTDTQYF
TGTGCCAGCTCACCACGGATGAGCGGGAGCACAGATACGCAGTATTTT
>TRBV20-1|.|.|TRBJ2-7
CSASPGNEQYF
TGCAGTGCCTCACCAGGGAACGAGCAGTACTTC
>TRBV27|.|.|TRBJ2-2
CASSFDEEAGELFF
TGTGCCAGCAGTTTTGACGAGGAGGCCGGGGAGCTGTTTTTT
>TRBV6-1|TRBD2|.|TRBJ2-5
CASSETGGQETQYF
TGTGCCAGCAGTGAGACGGGGGGACAAGAGACCCAGTACTTC
>TRBV18|TRBD1|.|TRBJ2-5
CASSPRTGESETQYF
TGTGCCAGCTCACCACGAACAGGGGAGTCGGAGACCCAGTACTTC
>TRBV6-5|.|.|TRBJ1-5
CASSRNSVGQPQHF
TGTGCCAGCAGCCGGAACTCGGTGGGCCAGCCCCAGCATTTT
>TRBV28|.|.|TRBJ1-2
CASSLSLGQTNYGYTF
TGTGCCAGCAGTCTCAGTCTGGGGCAGACTAACTATGGCTACACCTTC
>TRBV5-1|TRBD1|.|TRBJ2-7
CASSRTGSQSYEQYF
TGCGCCAGCAGCCGGACAGGGTCCCAATCCTACGAGCAGTACTTC
>TRBV2|TRBD2|.|TRBJ2-1
CAGLAGGNNEQFF
TGTGCCGGACTAGCGGGGGGGAACAATGAGCAGTTCTTC
>TRBV30|.|.|TRBJ1-2
CAWSVGGTDGYTF
TGTGCCTGGAGTGTTGGGGGTACGGATGGCTACACCTTC
>TRBV7-8|.|.|TRBJ1-1
CASSFLPGRADTEAFF
TGTGCCAGCAGCTTTCTCCCGGGGCGGGCGGACACTGAAGCTTTCTTT
>TRBV18|.|.|TRBJ1-2
CASSPLTETYGYTF
TGTGCCAGCTCACCTCTAACAGAGACCTATGGCTACACCTTC
>TRBV10-3|TRBD1|.|TRBJ1-1
CAISESVPGQGIAEAFF
TGTGCCATCAGTGAGTCGGTCCCGGGACAGGGTATCGCTGAAGCTTTCTTT
>TRBV14|.|.|TRBJ2-2
CASSPVAGTNTGELFF
TGTGCCAGCAGCCCCGTGGCGGGAACGAACACCGGGGAGCTGTTTTTT
>TRBV5-6|.|.|TRBJ2-7
CASAGLLNTYEQYF
TGTGCCAGCGCGGGACTTCTCAACACCTACGAGCAGTACTTC
>TRBV5-1|.|.|TRBJ1-2
CASSPTGIYGYTF
TGCGCCAGCAGCCCCACCGGAATCTATGGCTACACCTTC
>TRBV6-6|.|.|TRBJ2-7
CASSDKRTADYEQYF
TGTGCCAGCAGTGACAAGCGGACCGCCGACTACGAGCAGTACTTC
>TRBV19|.|.|TRBJ1-2
CATTQMNYGYTF
TGTGCCACCACCCAGATGAACTATGGCTACACCTTC
>TRBV29-1|TRBD1|.|TRBJ1-2
CSAGGRGPGGYTF
TGCAGTGCGGGGGGCAGGGGGCCGGGCGGCTACACCTTC
>TRBV28|TRBD1|.|TRBJ2-2
CASQGAANTGELFF
TGTGCCTCCCAGGGGGCGGCAAACACCGGGGAGCTGTTTTTT
>TRBV15|.|.|TRBJ2-2
CATSAPPGSNTGELFF
TGTGCCACCAGCGCGCCGCCAGGGTCGAACACCGGGGAGCTGTTTTTT